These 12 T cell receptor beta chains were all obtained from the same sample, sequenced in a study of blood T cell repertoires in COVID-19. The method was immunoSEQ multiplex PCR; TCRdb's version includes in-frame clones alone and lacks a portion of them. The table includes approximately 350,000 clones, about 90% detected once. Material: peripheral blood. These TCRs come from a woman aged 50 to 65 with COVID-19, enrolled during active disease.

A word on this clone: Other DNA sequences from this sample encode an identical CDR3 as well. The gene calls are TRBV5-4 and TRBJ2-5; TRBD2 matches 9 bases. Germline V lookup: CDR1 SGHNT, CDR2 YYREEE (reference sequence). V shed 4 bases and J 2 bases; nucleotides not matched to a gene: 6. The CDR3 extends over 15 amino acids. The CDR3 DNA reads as TGTGCCAGCAGCCCCCCGACTAGCGGACAAGAGACCCAGTACTTC. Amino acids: CASSPPTSGQETQYF.

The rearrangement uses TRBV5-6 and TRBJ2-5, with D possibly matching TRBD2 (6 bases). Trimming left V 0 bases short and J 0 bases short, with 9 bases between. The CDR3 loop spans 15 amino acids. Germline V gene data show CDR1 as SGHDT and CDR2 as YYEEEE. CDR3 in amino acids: CASSLGRGHQETQYF. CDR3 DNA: TGTGCCAGCAGCTTGGGGAGGGGCCACCAAGAGACCCAGTACTTC.

The CDR3 DNA sequence: TGTGCCAGCAGCCAAGATTGGGGGGGCTCTGGAAACACCATATATTTT. As protein: CASSQDWGGSGNTIYF. The J gene is TRBJ1-3, the V gene TRBV3-1 (or the pseudogene TRBV3-2); perhaps TRBD1 as D (5 bases). Germline CDR1 is LGHDT and CDR2 is YNNKEL (reference sequence). V gave up 0 bases and J gave up 0 bases, with 9 bases separating them. The CDR3 contains 16 residues.

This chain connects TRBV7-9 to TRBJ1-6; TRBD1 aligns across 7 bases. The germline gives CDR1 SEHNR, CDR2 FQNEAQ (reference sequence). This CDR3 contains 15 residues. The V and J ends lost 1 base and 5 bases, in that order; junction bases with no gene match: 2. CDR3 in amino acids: CASSLGQGDNSPLHF. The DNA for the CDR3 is TGTGCCAGCAGCTTAGGACAGGGAGATAATTCACCCCTCCACTTT. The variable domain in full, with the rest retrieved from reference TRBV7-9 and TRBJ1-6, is DTGVSQNPRHKITKRGQNVTFRCDPISEHNRLYWYRQTLGQGPEFLTYFQNEAQLEKSRLLSDRFSAERPKGSFSTLEIQRTEQGDSAMYLCASSLGQGDNSPLHFGNGTRLTVT.

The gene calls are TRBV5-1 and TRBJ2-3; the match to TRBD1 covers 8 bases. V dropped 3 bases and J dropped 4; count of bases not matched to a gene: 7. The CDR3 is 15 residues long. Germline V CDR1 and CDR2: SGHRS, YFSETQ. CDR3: CASSSRAGGADTQYF. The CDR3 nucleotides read TGCGCCAGCAGCTCCCGTGCAGGGGGCGCAGATACGCAGTATTTT.

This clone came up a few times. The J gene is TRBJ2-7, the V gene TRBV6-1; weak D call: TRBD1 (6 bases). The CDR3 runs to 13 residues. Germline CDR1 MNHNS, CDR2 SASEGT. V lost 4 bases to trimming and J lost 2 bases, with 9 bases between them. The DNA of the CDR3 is TGTGCCAGCAGTGCGGGACACCCCTACGAGCAGTACTTC. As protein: CASSAGHPYEQYF.

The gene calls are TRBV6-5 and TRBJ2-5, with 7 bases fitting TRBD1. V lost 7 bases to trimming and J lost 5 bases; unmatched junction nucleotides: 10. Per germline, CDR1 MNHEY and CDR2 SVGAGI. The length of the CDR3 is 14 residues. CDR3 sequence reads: CASNRQGVWETQYF. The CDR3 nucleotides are TGTGCCAGCAATAGACAGGGAGTCTGGGAGACCCAGTACTTC.

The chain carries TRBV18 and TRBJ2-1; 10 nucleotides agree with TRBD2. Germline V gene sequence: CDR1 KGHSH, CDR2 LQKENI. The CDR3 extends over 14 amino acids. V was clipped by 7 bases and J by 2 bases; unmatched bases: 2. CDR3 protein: CASFLAGAYNEQFF. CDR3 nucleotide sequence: TGTGCCAGCTTTCTAGCGGGAGCCTACAATGAGCAGTTCTTC.

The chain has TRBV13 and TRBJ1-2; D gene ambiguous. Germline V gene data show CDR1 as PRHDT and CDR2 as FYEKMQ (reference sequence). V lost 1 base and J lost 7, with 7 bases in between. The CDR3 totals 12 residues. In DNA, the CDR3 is TGTGCCAGCAGCTTAGTTGCGGGTGGCTACACCTTC. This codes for CASSLVAGGYTF.

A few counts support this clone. CDR3 sequence: CAWSTRTGGGEKLFF. CDR3 bases: TGTGCCTGGAGTACCAGGACAGGTGGGGGGGAAAAACTGTTTTTT. The chain employs TRBV30 and TRBJ1-4; 7 nucleotides align to TRBD1. This CDR3 has 15 residues. V trimming: 2 bases; J trimming: 8 bases; junction bases outside the gene matches: 11. Germline V lookup: CDR1 GTSNPN, CDR2 SVGIG (reference sequence).

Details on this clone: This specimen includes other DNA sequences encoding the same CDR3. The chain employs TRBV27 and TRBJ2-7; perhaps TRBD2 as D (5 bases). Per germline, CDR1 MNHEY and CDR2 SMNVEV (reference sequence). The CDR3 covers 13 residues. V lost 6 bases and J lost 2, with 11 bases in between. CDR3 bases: TGTGCCAGCAGCTTCGGACTGGCCTACGAGCAGTACTTC. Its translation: CASSFGLAYEQYF.

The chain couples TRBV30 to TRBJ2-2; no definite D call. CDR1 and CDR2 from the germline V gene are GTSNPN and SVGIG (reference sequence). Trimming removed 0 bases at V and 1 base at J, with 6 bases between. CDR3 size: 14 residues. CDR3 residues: CAWSVALNTGELFF. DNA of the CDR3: TGTGCCTGGAGTGTTGCACTGAACACCGGGGAGCTGTTTTTT.